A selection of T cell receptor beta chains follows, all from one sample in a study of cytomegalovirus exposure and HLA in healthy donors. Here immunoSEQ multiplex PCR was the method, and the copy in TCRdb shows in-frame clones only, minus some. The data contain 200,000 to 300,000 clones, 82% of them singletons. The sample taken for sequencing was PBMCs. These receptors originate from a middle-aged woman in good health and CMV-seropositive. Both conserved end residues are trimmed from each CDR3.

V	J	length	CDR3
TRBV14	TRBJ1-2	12	ASSPRGLSYGYT
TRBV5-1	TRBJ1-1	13	ASSLVYRGGTEAF
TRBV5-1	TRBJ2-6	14	ASSLDRGIGANVLT
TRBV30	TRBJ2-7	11	AWSPGLSYEQY
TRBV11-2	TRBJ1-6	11	ASSSLRSSPLH
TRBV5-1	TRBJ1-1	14	ASSSRPLQQATEAF
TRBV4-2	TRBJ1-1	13	ASSQARQAGTEAF
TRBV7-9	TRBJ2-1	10	ASSLVLNEQF
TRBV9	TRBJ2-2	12	ASSPNTNTGELF
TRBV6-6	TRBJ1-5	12	ASSYVQGNQPQH
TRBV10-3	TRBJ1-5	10	AIGAADQPQH
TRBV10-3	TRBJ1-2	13	AISASLREASGYT
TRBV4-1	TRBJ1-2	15	ASSPVQSVSPNYGYT
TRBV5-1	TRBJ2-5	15	ASSLVVAGLGQETQY
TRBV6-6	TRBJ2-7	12	ASSFPWSEHEQY
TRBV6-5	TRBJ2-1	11	ASRPLIANEQF
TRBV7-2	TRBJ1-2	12	ASSPGQPNYGYT
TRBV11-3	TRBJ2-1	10	ASSLVGREQF
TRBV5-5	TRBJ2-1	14	ASSFPLAGEFNEQF
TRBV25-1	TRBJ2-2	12	ASSVTGNTGELF
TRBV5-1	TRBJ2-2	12	ASSLVPGTGELF
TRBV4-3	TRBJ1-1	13	ASSHRQGGNTEAF
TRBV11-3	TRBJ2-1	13	ASSLRENTYNEQF
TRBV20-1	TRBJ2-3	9	SARIAGTQY
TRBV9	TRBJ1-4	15	ASSVALGTGGGEKLF
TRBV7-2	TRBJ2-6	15	ASNRDRYPTGANVLT
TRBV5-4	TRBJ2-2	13	ASSLAGIYTGELF
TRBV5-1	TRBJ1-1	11	ASSLSGDTEAF
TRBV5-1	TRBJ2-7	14	ASSFWTSGPTYEQY
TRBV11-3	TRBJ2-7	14	ASSILTGVWTYEQY
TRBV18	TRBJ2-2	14	ASSPNQELNTGELF
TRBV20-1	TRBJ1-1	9	SANRAAEAF
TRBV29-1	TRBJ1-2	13	SATSGRGGGYGYT
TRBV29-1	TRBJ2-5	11	SVESGAGETQY
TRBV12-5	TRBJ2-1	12	ASGLSTGEREQF
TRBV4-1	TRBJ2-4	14	ASSQGVLGQGNIQY
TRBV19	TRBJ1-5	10	ASSIEGTDQH
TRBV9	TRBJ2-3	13	ASSGTSLNTDTQY
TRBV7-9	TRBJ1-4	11	ASSLETGEKLF
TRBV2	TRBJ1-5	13	ASSQGLTDNQPQH
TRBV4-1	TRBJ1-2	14	ASSQVVTPSNYGYT
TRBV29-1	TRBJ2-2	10	SVDRGTGELF
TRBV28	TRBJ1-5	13	ASSFRGKGNQPQH
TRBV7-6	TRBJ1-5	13	ASSLRGTRDQPQH
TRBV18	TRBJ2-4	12	ASSPPVGENIQY
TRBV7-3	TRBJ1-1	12	ASSPGQGRTEAF
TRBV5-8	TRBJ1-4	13	ASSPRGGMSEKLF
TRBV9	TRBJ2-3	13	ASSHSLSDTDTQY
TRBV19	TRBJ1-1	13	ASSIGRTGATEAF
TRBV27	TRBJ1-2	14	ASSLQGTGGYYGYT
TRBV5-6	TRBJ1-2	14	ASSFRTGTAPYGYT
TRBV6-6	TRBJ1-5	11	ASTREGSQPQH